One sample yielded the 27 T cell receptor beta chains listed below, sequenced in a study of blood T cell repertoires in COVID-19. Profiling relied on immunoSEQ multiplex PCR, and the TCRdb table lists in-frame clones only, not all of them. The sample lists 130,000 to 150,000 clones; roughly 84% were seen once. Sequencing input: PBMCs or T cells enriched from blood (not recorded which). The receptors here all came from a woman aged 45 to 65 who had been exposed to COVID-19.

The rearrangement uses TRBV7-9 and TRBJ2-1; D is possibly TRBD2 (5 bases). CDR3 length: 14 residues. Germline V gene data show CDR1 as SEHNR and CDR2 as FQNEAQ (reference sequence). V was trimmed by 5 bases and J by 3 bases, leaving 11 bases between them. The CDR3 here is CASSLNRDYNEQFF. Here the CDR3 DNA reads TGTGCCAGCAGCCTAAACCGGGACTACAATGAGCAGTTCTTC.

This chain joins TRBV9 and TRBJ2-5, with D possibly matching TRBD2 (6 bases). The CDR3 sequence is 14 residues long. V shed 4 bases and J shed 0 bases, with 10 bases lying between them. Germline-derived CDR1 and CDR2 are SGDLS and YYNGEE. The chain's CDR3 is CASSPGGNQETQYF. CDR3 DNA: TGTGCCAGCAGCCCCGGGGGAAACCAAGAGACCCAGTACTTC.

This clone was found once. The chain employs TRBV30 and TRBJ2-5, with 7 bases matching TRBD2. Germline V gives CDR1 GTSNPN, CDR2 SVGIG (reference sequence). CDR3 length equals 14 residues. V dropped 5 bases and J dropped 2; count of bases not matched to a gene: 8. The CDR3 sequence: CAWLGGGSQETQYF. In DNA, the CDR3 is TGTGCCTGGCTGGGCGGGGGATCACAAGAGACCCAGTACTTC. Supplemented by reference TRBV30 and TRBJ2-5, the full variable domain reads SQTIHQWPATLVQPVGSPLSLECTVEGTSNPNLYWYRQAAGRGLQLLFYSVGIGQISSEVPQNLSASRPQDRQFILSSKKLLLSDSGFYLCAWLGGGSQETQYFGPGTRLLVL.

The rearrangement uses TRBV19 and TRBJ1-4, with D uncertain. V lost 10 bases and J 8 bases, leaving 8 bases between the germline ends. This CDR3 region has 10 residues. In germline, CDR1 is LNHDA, CDR2 SQIVND (reference sequence). CDR3 DNA: TGTGCCATTCGCGGAGAAAAACTGTTTTTT. It specifies CAIRGEKLFF. Based on the CDR3 plus reference TRBV19 and TRBJ1-4, the full variable domain is DGGITQSPKYLFRKEGQNVTLSCEQNLNHDAMYWYRQDPGQGLRLIYYSQIVNDFQKGDIAEGYSVSREKKESFPLTVTSAQKNPTAFYLCAIRGEKLFFGSGTQLSVL.

This clone was counted at least ten times. The V and J genes are TRBV7-9 and TRBJ1-1; D is undetermined. The CDR3 runs to 15 residues. Germline-derived CDR1 and CDR2 are SEHNR and FQNEAQ (reference sequence). V was trimmed by 2 bases and J by 3 bases, leaving 13 bases between them. The CDR3 DNA is TGTGCCAGCAGCTTAAGTTTGGGCAGTTACACTGAAGCTTTCTTT. This translates into CASSLSLGSYTEAFF.

This chain links TRBV9 with TRBJ2-7; 7 bases are shared with TRBD2. The CDR3 consists of 14 residues. Germline-derived CDR1 and CDR2 are SGDLS and YYNGEE. Unmatched junction bases numbered 7, after V lost 4 bases and J lost 3 bases. The CDR3 region has the DNA TGTGCCAGCAGCCCTTGGGGGGGAGACTACGAGCAGTACTTC. This gives the protein CASSPWGGDYEQYF.

The rearrangement joins TRBV28 to TRBJ1-5, with a possible D match to TRBD1 (6 bases). Trimming shortened V by 6 bases and J by 3 bases, and 21 bases separated the two germline ends. CDR1 is MDHEN and CDR2 is SYDVKM in the germline V gene. There are 17 residues in the CDR3. The CDR3 is CASRVRGLQGHNQPQHF. The CDR3 nucleotides read TGTGCCAGCAGGGTTCGGGGTTTGCAGGGGCACAATCAGCCCCAGCATTTT.

In this sample, this clone turned up a few times. The chain uses TRBV7-2 and TRBJ2-1, with 8 bases that match TRBD2. After removal of 6 bases from V and 9 bases from J, the junction contained 7 bases not matched to a gene. The CDR3 is 13 amino acids. The germline V gene has CDR1 SGHTA and CDR2 FQGNSA. This chain's CDR3 is CASSRRGGSEQFF. Written as DNA, the CDR3 is TGTGCCAGCAGTCGCCGGGGGGGGAGTGAGCAGTTCTTC.

The V and J genes are TRBV3-1 (or the pseudogene TRBV3-2) and TRBJ1-3; no definite D call. Per germline, CDR1 LGHDT and CDR2 YNNKEL (reference sequence). V was trimmed by 4 bases and J by 2 bases, leaving 3 bases between them. CDR3 length: 12 amino acids. The CDR3 protein is CASSPAGNTIYF. The CDR3 bases are TGTGCCAGCAGCCCGGCTGGAAACACCATATATTTT.

This CDR3 is CASVGGVGNTEAFF. The CDR3 coding sequence is TGTGCTAGTGTCGGCGGGGTTGGGAACACTGAAGCTTTCTTT. The chain couples TRBV12-5 to TRBJ1-1; D ambiguous. The CDR3 runs to 14 residues. Trimming removed 7 bases at V and 1 base at J, with 13 bases between. From germline, CDR1 is LGHNT and CDR2 FRNRAP. The whole variable domain, filled in from reference TRBV12-5 and TRBJ1-1, reads DARVTQTPRHKVTEMGQEVTMRCQPILGHNTVFWYRQTMMQGLELLAYFRNRAPLDDSGMPKDRFSAEMPDATLATLKIQPSEPRDSAVYFCASVGGVGNTEAFFGQGTRLTVV.

The chain combines TRBV15 with TRBJ1-1; D call uncertain. Trimming took 3 bases from V and 8 from J, leaving 19 bases between them. The CDR3 is 15 residues long. The V gene's germline CDR1 is LNHNV and CDR2 YYDKDF (reference sequence). The CDR3 nucleotides are TGTGCCACCAGCAGGCCACTAATGCGTGCAGACGAAGCTTTCTTT. Protein: CATSRPLMRADEAFF.

The chain uses TRBV5-1 and TRBJ2-7; D call uncertain. V gave up 0 bases and J gave up 3 bases, with 10 bases separating them. This CDR3 region has 14 residues. Germline loops: CDR1 SGHRS, CDR2 YFSETQ. CDR3 region: CASSLGRGRYEQYF. CDR3 sequence (DNA): TGCGCCAGCAGCTTGGGTCGAGGCCGCTACGAGCAGTACTTC.

V usage is TRBV7-8 and J usage is TRBJ1-5; 9 bases are a match to TRBD1. CDR1 and CDR2 from the germline V gene are SGHVS and FQNEAQ. V trimming: 5 bases; J trimming: 9 bases; junction bases outside the gene matches: 11. CDR3 size: 15 residues. The CDR3 coding sequence is TGTGCCAGCAGCCCCGACAGGGGGACATTTCGGCCCCAGCATTTT. Translating it yields CASSPDRGTFRPQHF.

V gene TRBV27 combines with J gene TRBJ2-7; the D is unclear. The CDR3 spans 15 residues. Per the germline V gene, CDR1 is MNHEY and CDR2 is SMNVEV (reference sequence). V lost 1 base and J lost 2, with 12 bases in between. CDR3 DNA sequence: TGTGCCAGCAGTTTATTCGGAACAGCCCCCTACGAGCAGTACTTC. Translated, it gives CASSLFGTAPYEQYF.

The chain combines TRBV18 with TRBJ1-1, with D perhaps matching TRBD1 (5 bases). The V gene lost 2 bases and the J gene lost 0 bases, with 7 bases spanning the gap. CDR3 size: 14 residues. Germline V CDR1 and CDR2: KGHSH, LQKENI. The CDR3 loop is CASSPRTMNTEAFF. In DNA form, the CDR3 reads TGTGCCAGCTCACCAAGGACAATGAACACTGAAGCTTTCTTT.

The chain carries TRBV2 and TRBJ2-2; D might be TRBD2 (5 bases). Germline V CDR1 and CDR2: SNHLY, FYNNEI. This CDR3 is built from 13 residues. V was cut by 6 bases and J by 8 bases, with 13 bases left in between. CDR3: CASRVVRTGELFF. The DNA of the CDR3 is TGTGCCAGCAGGGTTGTTAGGACTGGGGAGCTGTTTTTT.

The chain joins TRBV19 to TRBJ2-7; D possibly corresponds to TRBD2 (5 bases). The germline V gene encodes CDR1 LNHDA and CDR2 SQIVND (reference sequence). V gave up 9 bases and J gave up 2 bases, with 14 bases separating them. This CDR3 contains 13 residues. The CDR3 sequence is CASSPGSAYEQYF. In nucleotides, the CDR3 is TGTGCCAGCAGTCCGGGAAGTGCCTACGAGCAGTACTTC.

The chain has TRBV6-1 and TRBJ1-5; 12 positions match TRBD1. This CDR3 region has 17 residues. The ends lost 0 bases at V and 6 bases at J; junction bases unmatched: 6. CDR1 and CDR2 (germline): MNHNS, SASEGT. CDR3 DNA: TGTGCCAGCAGTGAAGCGGGGGACAGGGGGCTAGGTCAGCCCCAGCATTTT. Translation: CASSEAGDRGLGQPQHF.

The gene calls are TRBV15 and TRBJ1-1; tentative D call: TRBD1 (6 bases). Germline CDR1 reads LNHNV; CDR2 reads YYDKDF (reference sequence). V was trimmed by 5 bases and J by 1 base, leaving 14 bases between them. CDR3 size: 15 residues. CDR3 DNA sequence: TGTGCCACCAGCGCCTCCGCGGGGGCGAACACTGAAGCTTTCTTT. This gives the protein CATSASAGANTEAFF.

The genes are TRBV11-2 and TRBJ2-7; TRBD2 might be the D (6 bases). V was shortened by 1 base and J by 4 bases, with 11 bases between the two germline ends. The CDR3 contains 14 residues. Germline loops: CDR1 SGHAT, CDR2 FQNNGV. The CDR3 DNA follows: TGTGCCAGCAGCTTAGCGGCGGGAAAGTACGAGCAGTACTTC. This codes for CASSLAAGKYEQYF. Using reference TRBV11-2 and TRBJ2-7 for the parts outside the CDR3, the full variable domain is EAGVAQSPRYKIIEKRQSVAFWCNPISGHATLYWYQQILGQGPKLLIQFQNNGVVDDSQLPKDRFSAERLKGVDSTLKIQPAKLEDSAVYLCASSLAAGKYEQYFGPGTRLTVT.

This clone was seen a handful of times. This chain uses TRBV5-1 with TRBJ2-5; possible D gene TRBD2, 7 bases. This CDR3 is 16 amino acids long. The ends were cut back, 2 bases at V and 5 bases at J, with 19 bases in the middle. CDR1 is SGHRS and CDR2 is YFSETQ in the germline V gene. The CDR3 DNA follows: TGCGCCAGCAGCTTAGGCGGGGGCGCATCCATGGAGACCCAGTACTTC. This translates into CASSLGGGASMETQYF.

This chain links TRBV6-5 with TRBJ2-2; D gene ambiguous. Germline V gene data show CDR1 as MNHEY and CDR2 as SVGAGI. V gave up 10 bases and J gave up 10 bases, with 7 bases separating them. This CDR3 contains 9 residues. The CDR3 protein is CATGLELFF. CDR3 DNA: TGTGCCACCGGGTTGGAGCTGTTTTTT.

The chain recombines TRBV6-4 with TRBJ2-6; D unclear. The V and J ends lost 4 bases and 4 bases respectively, with 5 bases between them. This CDR3 has 13 residues. Germline CDR1 is MRHNA and CDR2 is SNTAGT. CDR3 bases: TGTGCCAGCAGTGTAACAGGGGCCAACGTCCTGACTTTC. Residues: CASSVTGANVLTF.

The J gene is TRBJ2-3, the V gene TRBV3-1 (or the pseudogene TRBV3-2); D possibly corresponds to TRBD2 (6 bases). The length of the CDR3 is 15 residues. Trimming left V 4 bases short and J 2 bases short, with 13 bases between. Germline V gene lookup returns CDR1 LGHDT and CDR2 YNNKEL (reference sequence). In nucleotides, the CDR3 is TGTGCCAGCAGCCTGGCAGCGGGCGCCACAGATACGCAGTATTTT. This sequence encodes CASSLAAGATDTQYF.

The V gene is TRBV19, the J gene TRBJ2-5, with D maybe TRBD2 (6 bases). CDR1 and CDR2 from the germline V gene are LNHDA and SQIVND (reference sequence). V was pared by 6 bases and J by 4 bases, with 15 bases between. The CDR3 loop spans 14 amino acids. In DNA form, the CDR3 reads TGTGCCAGTAGACAGACGGGAGCGGCAGAGACCCAGTACTTC. Translated: CASRQTGAAETQYF.

The V gene is TRBV6-5, the J gene TRBJ1-1, with D possibly TRBD1 on 5 matching bases. Looked up from germline, CDR1 is MNHEY and CDR2 is SVGAGI. V lost 2 bases and J 4 bases, leaving 8 bases between the germline ends. This CDR3 has 13 amino acids. The CDR3 loop is CASSYAGGTEAFF. The CDR3 coding sequence is TGTGCCAGCAGTTACGCCGGGGGCACTGAAGCTTTCTTT.

Details on this clone: Other DNA sequences from this sample encode an identical CDR3 as well. V usage is TRBV5-1 and J usage is TRBJ1-1; TRBD1 agrees at 8 bases. The CDR3 consists of 14 residues. V lost 0 bases and J lost 4; bases outside the gene matches: 2. The V gene's germline CDR1 is SGHRS and CDR2 YFSETQ. This CDR3 is CASSLGQGSTEAFF. CDR3 in DNA: TGCGCCAGCAGCTTGGGACAGGGGAGCACTGAAGCTTTCTTT.